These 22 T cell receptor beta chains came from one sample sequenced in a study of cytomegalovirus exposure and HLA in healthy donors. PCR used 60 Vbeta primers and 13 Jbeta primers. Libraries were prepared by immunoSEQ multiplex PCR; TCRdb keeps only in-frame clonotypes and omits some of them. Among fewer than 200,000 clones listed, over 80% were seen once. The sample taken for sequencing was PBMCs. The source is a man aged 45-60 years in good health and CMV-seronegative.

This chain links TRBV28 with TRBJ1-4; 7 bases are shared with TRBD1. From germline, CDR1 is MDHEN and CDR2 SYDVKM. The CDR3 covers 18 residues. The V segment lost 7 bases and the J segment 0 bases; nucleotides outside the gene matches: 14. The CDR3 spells CASNAVRDRVATNEKLFF. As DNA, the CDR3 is TGTGCCAGCAATGCCGTACGGGACAGAGTTGCAACTAATGAAAAACTGTTTTTT.

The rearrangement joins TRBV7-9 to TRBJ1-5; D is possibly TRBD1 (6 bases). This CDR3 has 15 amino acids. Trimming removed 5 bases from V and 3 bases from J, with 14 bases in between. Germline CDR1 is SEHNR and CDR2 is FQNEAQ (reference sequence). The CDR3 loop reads CASSPGGGANQPQHF. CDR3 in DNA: TGTGCCAGCAGCCCCGGAGGGGGGGCCAATCAGCCCCAGCATTTT.

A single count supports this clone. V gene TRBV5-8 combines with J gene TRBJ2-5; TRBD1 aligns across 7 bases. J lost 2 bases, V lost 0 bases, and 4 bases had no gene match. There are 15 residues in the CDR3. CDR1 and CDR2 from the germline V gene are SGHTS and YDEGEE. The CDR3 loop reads CASSLGGQRQETQYF. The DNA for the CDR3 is TGTGCCAGCAGCTTGGGGGGACAGAGACAAGAGACCCAGTACTTC.

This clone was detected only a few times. The CDR3 coding sequence is TGTGCCATCAGCCGTCCGGACTATGGCTACACCTTC. Translating it yields CAISRPDYGYTF. The chain links TRBV10-3 to TRBJ1-2; no definite D call. Deletions cut 6 bases from V and 3 bases from J, with 8 bases between. CDR3 size: 12 residues. Germline V gene lookup returns CDR1 ENHRY and CDR2 SYGVKD.

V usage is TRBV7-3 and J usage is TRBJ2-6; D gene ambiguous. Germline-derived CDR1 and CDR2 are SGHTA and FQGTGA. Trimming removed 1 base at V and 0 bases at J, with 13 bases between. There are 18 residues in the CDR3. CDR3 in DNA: TGTGCCAGCAGCTTAATTGGCGGCTTTATCTCTGGGGCCAACGTCCTGACTTTC. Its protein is CASSLIGGFISGANVLTF.

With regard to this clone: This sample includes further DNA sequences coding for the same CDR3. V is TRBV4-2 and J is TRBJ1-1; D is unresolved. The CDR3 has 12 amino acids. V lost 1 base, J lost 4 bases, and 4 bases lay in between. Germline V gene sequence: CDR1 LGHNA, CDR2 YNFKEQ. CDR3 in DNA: TGTGCCAGCAGCCAAGTGAGCACTGAAGCTTTCTTT. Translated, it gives CASSQVSTEAFF.

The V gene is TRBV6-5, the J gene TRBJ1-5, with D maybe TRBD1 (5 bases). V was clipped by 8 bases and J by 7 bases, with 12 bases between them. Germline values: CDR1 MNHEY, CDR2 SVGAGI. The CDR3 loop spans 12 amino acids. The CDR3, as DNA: TGTGCCAGCCGCGACAAGGGGCAGCCCCAGCATTTT. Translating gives CASRDKGQPQHF.

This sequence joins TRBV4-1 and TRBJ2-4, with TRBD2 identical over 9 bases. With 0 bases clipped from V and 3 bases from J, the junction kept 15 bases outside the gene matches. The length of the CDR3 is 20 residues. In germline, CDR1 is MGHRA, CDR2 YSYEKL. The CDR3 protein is CASSQESVAGASGGKNIQYF. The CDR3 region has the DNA TGCGCCAGCAGCCAAGAATCCGTAGCGGGGGCCTCCGGGGGCAAAAACATTCAGTACTTC.

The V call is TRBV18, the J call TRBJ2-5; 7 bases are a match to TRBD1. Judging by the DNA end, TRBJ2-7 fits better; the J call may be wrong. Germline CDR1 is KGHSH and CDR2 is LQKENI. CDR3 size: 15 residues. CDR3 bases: TGTGCCAGCTCACCACTACGACAGGGATCCTACGAGCAGTACTTC. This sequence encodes CASSPLRQGSYEQYF.

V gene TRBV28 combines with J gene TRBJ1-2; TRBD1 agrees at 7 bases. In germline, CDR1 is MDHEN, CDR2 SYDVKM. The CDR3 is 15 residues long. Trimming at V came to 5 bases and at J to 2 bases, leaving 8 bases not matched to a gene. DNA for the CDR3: TGTGCCAGCAGTCCGGCAGGGGGAGTAAACTATGGCTACACCTTC. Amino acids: CASSPAGGVNYGYTF.

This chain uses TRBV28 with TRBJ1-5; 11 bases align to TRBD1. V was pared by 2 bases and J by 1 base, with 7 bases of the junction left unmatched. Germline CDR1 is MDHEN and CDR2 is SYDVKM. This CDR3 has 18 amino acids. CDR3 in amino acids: CASSLPGQGVSSNQPQHF. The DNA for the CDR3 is TGTGCCAGCAGTTTACCGGGACAGGGGGTCAGCAGCAATCAGCCCCAGCATTTT.

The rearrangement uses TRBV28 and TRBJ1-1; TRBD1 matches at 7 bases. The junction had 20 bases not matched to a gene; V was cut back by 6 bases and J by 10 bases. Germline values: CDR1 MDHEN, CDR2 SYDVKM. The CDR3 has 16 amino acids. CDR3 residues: CASSSPGQKGGGAAFF. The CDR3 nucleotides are TGTGCCAGCAGCTCCCCGGGACAGAAAGGCGGAGGTGCAGCTTTCTTT.

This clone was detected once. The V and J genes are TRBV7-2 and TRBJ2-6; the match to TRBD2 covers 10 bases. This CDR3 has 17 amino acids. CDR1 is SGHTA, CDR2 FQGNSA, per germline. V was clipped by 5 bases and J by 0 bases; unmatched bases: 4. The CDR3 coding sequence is TGTGCCAGCAGCCGGACTAGCGGTAGCTCTGGGGCCAACGTCCTGACTTTC. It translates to CASSRTSGSSGANVLTF.

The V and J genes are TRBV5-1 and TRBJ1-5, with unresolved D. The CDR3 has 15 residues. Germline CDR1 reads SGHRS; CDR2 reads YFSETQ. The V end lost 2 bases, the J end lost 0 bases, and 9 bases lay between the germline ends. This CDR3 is CASSFRQDSNQPQHF. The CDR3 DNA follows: TGCGCCAGCAGCTTTCGACAAGATAGCAATCAGCCCCAGCATTTT.

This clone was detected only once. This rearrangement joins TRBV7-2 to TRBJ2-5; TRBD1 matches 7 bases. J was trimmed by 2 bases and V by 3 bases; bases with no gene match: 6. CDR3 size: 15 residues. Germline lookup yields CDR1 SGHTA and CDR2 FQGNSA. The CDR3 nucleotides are TGTGCCAGCAGCTTTACCGGGACAGCACAAGAGACCCAGTACTTC. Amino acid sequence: CASSFTGTAQETQYF.

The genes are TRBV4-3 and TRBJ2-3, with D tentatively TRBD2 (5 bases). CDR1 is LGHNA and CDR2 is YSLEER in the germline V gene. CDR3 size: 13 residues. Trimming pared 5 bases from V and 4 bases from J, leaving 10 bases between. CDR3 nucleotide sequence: TGCGCCAGCAGCAGGCAGGAGGCAGATACGCAGTATTTT. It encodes CASSRQEADTQYF.

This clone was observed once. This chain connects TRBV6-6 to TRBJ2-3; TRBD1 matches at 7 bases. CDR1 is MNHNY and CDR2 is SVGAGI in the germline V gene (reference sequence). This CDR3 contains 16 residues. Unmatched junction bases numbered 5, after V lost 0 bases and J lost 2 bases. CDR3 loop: CASSYSAGGFTDTQYF. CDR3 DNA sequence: TGTGCCAGCAGTTACTCGGCAGGGGGTTTCACAGATACGCAGTATTTT.

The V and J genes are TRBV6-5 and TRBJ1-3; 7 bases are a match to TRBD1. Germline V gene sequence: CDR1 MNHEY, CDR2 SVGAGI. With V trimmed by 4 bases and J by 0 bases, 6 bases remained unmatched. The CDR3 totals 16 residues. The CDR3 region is CASSSPRDSSGNTIYF. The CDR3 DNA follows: TGTGCCAGCAGTTCGCCCCGGGACAGCTCTGGAAACACCATATATTTT.

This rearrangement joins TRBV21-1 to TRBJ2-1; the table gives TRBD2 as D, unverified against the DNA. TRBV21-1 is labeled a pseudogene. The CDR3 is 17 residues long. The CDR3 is CASTKRDGTPHRDEQFF. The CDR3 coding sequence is TGTGCCAGCACCAAAAGGGATGGGACTCCCCATAGGGATGAGCAGTTCTTC.

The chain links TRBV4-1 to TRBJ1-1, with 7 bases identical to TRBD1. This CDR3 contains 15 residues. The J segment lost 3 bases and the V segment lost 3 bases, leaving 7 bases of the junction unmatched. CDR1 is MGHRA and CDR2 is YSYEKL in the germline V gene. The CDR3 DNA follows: TGCGCCAGCAGCCAGTCAGGGGGTCTTGACACTGAAGCTTTCTTT. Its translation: CASSQSGGLDTEAFF.

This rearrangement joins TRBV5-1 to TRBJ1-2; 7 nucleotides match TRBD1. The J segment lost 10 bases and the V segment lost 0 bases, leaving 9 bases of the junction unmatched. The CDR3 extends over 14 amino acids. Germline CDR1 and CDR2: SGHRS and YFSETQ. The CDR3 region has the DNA TGCGCCAGCAGCTTGGCGCTTACAGGGGCGGACTACACCTTC. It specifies CASSLALTGADYTF. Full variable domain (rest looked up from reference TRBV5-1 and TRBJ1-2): KAGVTQTPRYLIKTRGQQVTLSCSPISGHRSVSWYQQTPGQGLQFLFEYFSETQRNKGNFPGRFSGRQFSNSRSEMNVSTLELGDSALYLCASSLALTGADYTFGSGTRLTVV.

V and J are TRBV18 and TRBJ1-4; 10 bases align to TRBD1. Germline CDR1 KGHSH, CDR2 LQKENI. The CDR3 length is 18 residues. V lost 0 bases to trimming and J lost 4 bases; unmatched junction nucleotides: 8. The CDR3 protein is CASSPPGQGRRVNEKLFF. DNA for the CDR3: TGTGCCAGCTCACCACCGGGACAGGGGCGGCGTGTTAATGAAAAACTGTTTTTT.